Below are 22 T cell receptor beta chains sequenced from a single sample in a study of T cell changes during pregnancy in multiple sclerosis. Libraries were prepared by immunoSEQ multiplex PCR; TCRdb keeps only in-frame clonotypes and omits some of them. The sample has 56,000 or so clones; 80% to 95% are singletons. This sample comprised CD4+ T cells from peripheral blood mononuclear cells, obtained in the third trimester of pregnancy. The receptors here all came from a female donor with multiple sclerosis, enrolled in a pregnancy study.

This sequence joins TRBV27 and TRBJ2-3, with 11 bases aligning to TRBD2. The germline V gene has CDR1 MNHEY and CDR2 SMNVEV (reference sequence). CDR3 length: 15 residues. Losses at the gene ends were 5 bases for V and 2 bases for J; bases not matched to a gene: 3. The CDR3 loop is CASSRTSGFTDTQYF. CDR3 nucleotide sequence: TGTGCCAGCAGTAGGACTAGCGGGTTCACAGATACGCAGTATTTT.

This sequence joins TRBV11-1 and TRBJ2-1; 9 bases line up with TRBD2. Looked up from germline, CDR1 is SGHAT and CDR2 is FQDESV (reference sequence). CDR3 length: 15 amino acids. V shed 3 bases, J shed 3 bases, and the junction held 3 bases outside the gene matches. In DNA form, the CDR3 reads TGTGCCAGCAGCTTGGCTAGCGGGATCTACAATGAGCAGTTCTTC. Its protein product is CASSLASGIYNEQFF.

V usage is TRBV4-3 and J usage is TRBJ2-6; possible D gene TRBD2, 5 bases. V shed 1 base and J shed 2 bases, with 15 bases lying between them. The CDR3 extends over 18 amino acids. CDR1 is LGHNA, CDR2 YSLEER, per germline. The CDR3 reads CASSQGERIGAGANVLTF. DNA for the CDR3: TGCGCCAGCAGCCAAGGTGAACGGATCGGGGCTGGGGCCAACGTCCTGACTTTC.

This chain uses TRBV19 with TRBJ2-7; a weak D match, TRBD2 (5 bases). V dropped 5 bases and J dropped 0 bases, with 17 bases sitting between them. The germline gives CDR1 LNHDA, CDR2 SQIVND (reference sequence). The CDR3 runs to 16 residues. The CDR3 DNA sequence: TGTGCCAGTAGTTCACGACTAACGACCAACTCCTACGAGCAGTACTTC. It translates to CASSSRLTTNSYEQYF.

J is TRBJ1-5 and V is TRBV7-8; unclear D gene. Germline V gene data show CDR1 as SGHVS and CDR2 as FQNEAQ. V lost 2 bases, J lost 5 bases, and 16 bases lay in between. The CDR3 loop spans 16 amino acids. CDR3 DNA sequence: TGTGCCAGCAGCTTAAGGAGACGGGCGGACTATCAGCCCCAGCATTTT. It encodes CASSLRRRADYQPQHF.

This sequence joins TRBV27 and TRBJ2-3, with D perhaps matching TRBD1 (6 bases). V dropped 4 bases and J dropped 0 bases, with 20 bases sitting between them. CDR1 and CDR2 (germline): MNHEY, SMNVEV (reference sequence). This CDR3 has 18 amino acids. DNA of the CDR3: TGTGCCAGCAGTTCCTGGGACATGATCCGTACTAGCACAGATACGCAGTATTTT. Protein: CASSSWDMIRTSTDTQYF.

The CDR3 reads CASSYGTVNEKLFF. In DNA form, the CDR3 reads TGTGCCAGCAGTTACGGGACAGTGAATGAAAAACTGTTTTTT. This rearrangement joins TRBV27 to TRBJ1-4; 7 nucleotides match TRBD1. This CDR3 has 14 amino acids. Germline CDR1 is MNHEY and CDR2 is SMNVEV (reference sequence). The trim removed 4 bases at V and 5 bases at J, leaving 4 bases unmatched.

The chain uses TRBV2 and TRBJ1-1; a weak D match, TRBD1 (5 bases). The germline V gene has CDR1 SNHLY and CDR2 FYNNEI. The length of the CDR3 is 15 residues. With 4 bases removed from V and 0 bases from J, the gap between germline ends came to 12 bases. Written as DNA, the CDR3 is TGTGCCAGCAGTGTAAAGAGACAGCTGAACACTGAAGCTTTCTTT. It codes for CASSVKRQLNTEAFF. Full variable domain (missing parts from reference TRBV2 and TRBJ1-1): EPEVTQTPSHQVTQMGQEVILRCVPISNHLYFYWYRQILGQKVEFLVSFYNNEISEKSEIFDDQFSVERPDGSNFTLKIRSTKLEDSAMYFCASSVKRQLNTEAFFGQGTRLTVV.

The chain couples TRBV19 to TRBJ2-7; 9 bases match TRBD2. The CDR3 sequence is 15 residues long. The V gene's germline CDR1 is LNHDA and CDR2 SQIVND (reference sequence). With 5 bases clipped from V and 7 bases from J, the junction kept 12 bases outside the gene matches. The CDR3 protein is CASSPAVAGVGEQYF. The CDR3 DNA follows: TGTGCCAGTAGTCCCGCGGTAGCGGGAGTAGGAGAGCAGTACTTC.

In this sample, this clone turned up once. The rearrangement links TRBV5-6 to TRBJ2-7, with 7 bases identical to TRBD1. J lost 5 bases, V lost 3 bases, and 8 bases had no gene match. The CDR3 covers 14 residues. Per germline, CDR1 SGHDT and CDR2 YYEEEE. CDR3 protein: CASSSPTGFDEQYF. The CDR3 nucleotides are TGTGCCAGCAGCTCACCGACAGGGTTCGACGAGCAGTACTTC.

The chain recombines TRBV6-1 with TRBJ1-2, with D maybe TRBD1 (5 bases). CDR1 is MNHNS and CDR2 is SASEGT in the germline V gene. The V gene lost 5 bases and the J gene lost 6 bases, with 16 bases spanning the gap. This CDR3 has 14 amino acids. This CDR3 is CASSSTRGVNGYTF. The CDR3 region has the DNA TGTGCCAGCAGTTCGACGCGGGGGGTAAATGGCTACACCTTC.

J is TRBJ2-7 and V is TRBV5-4, with no clear D. This CDR3 is built from 12 residues. The germline V gene encodes CDR1 SGHNT and CDR2 YYREEE (reference sequence). V lost 0 bases and J 3 bases, leaving 4 bases between the germline ends. The CDR3 loop is CASSLDGYEQYF. As DNA, the CDR3 is TGTGCCAGCAGCTTGGACGGCTACGAGCAGTACTTC.

This rearrangement joins TRBV7-2 to TRBJ1-5; 8 positions match TRBD1. This CDR3 spans 15 amino acids. Germline V gene lookup returns CDR1 SGHTA and CDR2 FQGNSA. With 5 bases clipped from V and 1 base from J, the junction kept 4 bases outside the gene matches. In nucleotides, the CDR3 is TGTGCCAGCAGCCCCGGACAGGGCAGCAATCAGCCCCAGCATTTT. It specifies CASSPGQGSNQPQHF.

This sequence joins TRBV7-2 and TRBJ1-5; perhaps TRBD1 as D (5 bases). CDR1 and CDR2 (germline): SGHTA, FQGNSA. V was clipped by 7 bases and J by 3 bases, with 13 bases between them. The CDR3 contains 14 residues. Here the CDR3 reads CASTPGGPNQPQHF. The CDR3 DNA reads as TGTGCCAGCACTCCCGGGGGACCCAATCAGCCCCAGCATTTT. The entire variable domain, with the rest obtained from reference TRBV7-2 and TRBJ1-5, is as follows: GAGVSQSPSNKVTEKGKDVELRCDPISGHTALYWYRQSLGQGLEFLIYFQGNSAPDKSGLPSDRFSAERTGGSVSTLTIQRTQQEDSAVYLCASTPGGPNQPQHFGDGTRLSIL.

The chain is built from TRBV19 and TRBJ1-3, with a possible D match to TRBD1 (6 bases). V gave up 7 bases and J gave up 4 bases, with 17 bases separating them. Germline-derived CDR1 and CDR2 are LNHDA and SQIVND (reference sequence). The CDR3 covers 15 residues. The CDR3 loop reads CASTSTGRSGNTIYF. In DNA form, the CDR3 reads TGTGCCAGTACTTCAACAGGGCGATCCGGAAACACCATATATTTT.

The J gene is TRBJ2-7, the V gene TRBV5-6; perhaps TRBD1 as D (5 bases). The V end was cut by 4 bases, the J end by 4 bases, with 15 bases between. CDR1 and CDR2 (germline): SGHDT, YYEEEE. The CDR3 covers 14 residues. The DNA for the CDR3 is TGTGCCAGCAGCCTACCAGGACACCCATACGAGCAGTACTTC. Translating gives CASSLPGHPYEQYF.

CDR3 in amino acids: CASWGQGGNQPQHF. In nucleotides, the CDR3 is TGTGCCAGCTGGGGGCAGGGTGGCAATCAGCCCCAGCATTTT. The V call is TRBV19, the J call TRBJ1-5; D might be TRBD1 (6 bases). The length of the CDR3 is 14 residues. Per the germline V gene, CDR1 is LNHDA and CDR2 is SQIVND (reference sequence). V lost 9 bases, J lost 2 bases, and 14 bases lay in between.

Here the CDR3 DNA reads TGTGCCAGCAGCGTAGCTACGTCTACAGATACGCAGTATTTT. It is translated as CASSVATSTDTQYF. The chain employs TRBV9 and TRBJ2-3; D not resolved. There are 14 residues in the CDR3. Trimming removed 0 bases from V and 3 bases from J, with 8 bases in between. Germline values: CDR1 SGDLS, CDR2 YYNGEE. The full variable domain, with the rest looked up from reference TRBV9 and TRBJ2-3, is DSGVTQTPKHLITATGQRVTLRCSPRSGDLSVYWYQQSLDQGLQFLIQYYNGEERAKGNILERFSAQQFPDLHSELNLSSLELGDSALYFCASSVATSTDTQYFGPGTRLTVL.

The rearrangement uses TRBV30 and TRBJ2-7; D gene unclear. The CDR3 extends over 12 amino acids. The germline gives CDR1 GTSNPN, CDR2 SVGIG (reference sequence). Trimming removed 3 bases at V and 2 bases at J, with 8 bases between. CDR3 bases: TGTGCCTGGAGGTATGGCACCTACGAGCAGTACTTC. Its translation: CAWRYGTYEQYF.

The chain employs TRBV5-1 and TRBJ2-3; D is undetermined. Germline CDR1 and CDR2: SGHRS and YFSETQ. V lost 0 bases and J lost 2, with 13 bases in between. The CDR3 is 16 residues long. CDR3 in amino acids: CASSLDSVALTDTQYF. CDR3 sequence (DNA): TGCGCCAGCAGCTTGGATTCGGTAGCACTCACAGATACGCAGTATTTT.

The chain carries TRBV6-6 and TRBJ1-4, with 9 nucleotides matching TRBD1. The V segment lost 6 bases and the J segment 0 bases; nucleotides outside the gene matches: 5. Looked up from germline, CDR1 is MNHNY and CDR2 is SVGAGI (reference sequence). This CDR3 is built from 16 residues. CDR3 sequence reads: CASRLDRGTTNEKLFF. CDR3 nucleotide sequence: TGTGCCAGCAGACTCGACAGGGGGACAACTAATGAAAAACTGTTTTTT.

V is TRBV11-2 and J is TRBJ2-7; tentatively, D is TRBD1 (6 bases). V was shortened by 6 bases and J by 0 bases, with 9 bases between the two germline ends. Germline CDR1 reads SGHAT; CDR2 reads FQNNGV. This CDR3 comprises 13 residues. CDR3 region: CASSTGPSYEQYF. The CDR3 nucleotides read TGTGCCAGCAGTACAGGGCCCTCCTACGAGCAGTACTTC.